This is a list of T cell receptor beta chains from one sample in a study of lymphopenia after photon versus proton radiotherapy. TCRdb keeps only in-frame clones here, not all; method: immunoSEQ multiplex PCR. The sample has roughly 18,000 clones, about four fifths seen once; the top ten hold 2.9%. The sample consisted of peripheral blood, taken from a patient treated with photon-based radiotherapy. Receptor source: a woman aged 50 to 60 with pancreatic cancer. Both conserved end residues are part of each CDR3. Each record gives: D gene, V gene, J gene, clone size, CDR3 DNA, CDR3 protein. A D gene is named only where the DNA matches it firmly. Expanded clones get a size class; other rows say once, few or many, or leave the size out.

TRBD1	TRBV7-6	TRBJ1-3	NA	TGTGCCAGCAGCCCATTAGGGACAGGGGCTGGAAACACCATATATTTT	CASSPLGTGAGNTIYF
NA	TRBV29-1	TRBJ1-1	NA	TGCAGTTCCCGCGATGGGGGGGGCATGAACACTGAAGCTTTCTTT	CSSRDGGGMNTEAFF
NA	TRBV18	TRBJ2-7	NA	TGTGCCAGCTCCGGGACACGGGAGCAGTACTTC	CASSGTREQYF
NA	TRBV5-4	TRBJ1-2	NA	TGTGCCAGCAGCTCCTCCATACCACACGGAACCGCTAACTATGGCTACACCTTC	CASSSSIPHGTANYGYTF
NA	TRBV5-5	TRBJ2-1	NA	TGTGCCAGCAGCCATTCCCGGAGGAATGAGCAGTTCTTC	CASSHSRRNEQFF
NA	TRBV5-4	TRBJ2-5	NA	TGTGCCTCCGGAAGGAGGGAAGAGACCCAGTACTTC	CASGRREETQYF
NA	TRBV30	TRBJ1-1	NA	TGTGCCTGGAGTGTACCGGGAAGGACTGAAGCTTTCTTT	CAWSVPGRTEAFF
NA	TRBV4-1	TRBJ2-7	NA	TGCGCCAGCAGCTCCTCCTACGAGCAGTACTTC	CASSSSYEQYF
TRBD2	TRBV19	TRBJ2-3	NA	TGTGCCAGTAGTTCGGGACTAGCGGGAAGGACAGATACGCAGTATTTT	CASSSGLAGRTDTQYF
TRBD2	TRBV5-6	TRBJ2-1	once	TGTGCCAGCAGCCCACTAGCGGGGCTCTCCTACAATGAGCAGTTCTTC	CASSPLAGLSYNEQFF
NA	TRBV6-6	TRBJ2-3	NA	TGTGCCAGCAGTTACGTCGCTAGCTCAGATACGCAGTATTTT	CASSYVASSDTQYF
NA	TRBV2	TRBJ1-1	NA	TGTGCCAGCAGTGAACAGGGACAGAACACTGAAGCTTTCTTT	CASSEQGQNTEAFF
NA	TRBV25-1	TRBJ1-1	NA	TGTGCCAGCAGTGAGTTATGGGGTGGCGCTGAAGCTTTCTTT	CASSELWGGAEAFF
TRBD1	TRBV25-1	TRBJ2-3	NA	TGTGCCAGCGGCCGCGGGACAGGGAGTGCAGATACGCAGTATTTT	CASGRGTGSADTQYF
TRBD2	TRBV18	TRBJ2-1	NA	TGTGCCAGCTCCGGACTAGCGCTCGATGAGCAGTTCTTC	CASSGLALDEQFF
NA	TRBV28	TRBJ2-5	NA	TGTGCCAGCAGCCATCGAGAGACCCAGTACTTC	CASSHRETQYF
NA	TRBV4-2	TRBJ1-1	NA	TGTGCCAGCAGCCAAGGAAGGACGATGAACACTGAAGCTTTCTTT	CASSQGRTMNTEAFF
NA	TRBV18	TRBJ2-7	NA	TGTGCCAGCTCACCCTCGGGGGTAGGCTCCTACGAGCAGTACTTC	CASSPSGVGSYEQYF
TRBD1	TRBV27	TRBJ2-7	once	TGTGCCAGCAGTCTGACAGGGTTCACCTACGAGCAGTACTTC	CASSLTGFTYEQYF
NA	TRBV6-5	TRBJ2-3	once	TGTGCCAGCAGTTACACGGGACGAACAGATACGCAGTATTTT	CASSYTGRTDTQYF
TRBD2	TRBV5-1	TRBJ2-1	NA	TGCGCCAGCAGCGAAGGACTAGCGGGAGGCGCCTACAATGAGCAGTTCTTC	CASSEGLAGGAYNEQFF
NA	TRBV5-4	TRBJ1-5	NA	TGTGCCAGCAGCTTTGGAGGGACCAATCAGCCCCAGCATTTT	CASSFGGTNQPQHF
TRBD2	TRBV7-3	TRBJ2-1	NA	TGTGCCAGCAGCTTAGGGCTAGCGGGAGCGTATGAGAATGAGCAGTTCTTC	CASSLGLAGAYENEQFF
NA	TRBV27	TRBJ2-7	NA	TGTGCCAGCAGTATCCGACATCCTCAGGGATCCTACGAGCAGTACTTC	CASSIRHPQGSYEQYF
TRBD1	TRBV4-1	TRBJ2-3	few	TGCGCCAGCAGCCCCAACACAGGGGGCGAGGGTACAGATACGCAGTATTTT	CASSPNTGGEGTDTQYF
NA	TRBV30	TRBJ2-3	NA	TGTGCCTGGAAGGGGACGGGCAGGAATACGCAGTATTTT	CAWKGTGRNTQYF
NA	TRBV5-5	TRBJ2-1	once	TGTGCCAGCAGCTATGGGCCCGGGGAGGGACAGACCTACAATGAGCAGTTCTTC	CASSYGPGEGQTYNEQFF
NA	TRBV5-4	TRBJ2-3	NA	TGTGCCAGCAGCCCCAGGGTTGGGCCAGATACGCAGTATTTT	CASSPRVGPDTQYF
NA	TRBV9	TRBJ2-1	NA	TGTGCCAGCAGCGCCAACAATGAGCAGTTCTTC	CASSANNEQFF
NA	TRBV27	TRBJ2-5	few	TGTGCCAGCAGTTCCAGACAGTACCAAGAGACCCAGTACTTC	CASSSRQYQETQYF
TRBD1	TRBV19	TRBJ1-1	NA	TGTGCCAGTAGGCTGACAGGGGGCCGGTTGGGCACTGAAGCTTTCTTT	CASRLTGGRLGTEAFF
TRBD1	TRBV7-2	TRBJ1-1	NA	TGTGCCAGCAGCTTAGCGGGGACAGGAGACACTGAAGCTTTCTTT	CASSLAGTGDTEAFF
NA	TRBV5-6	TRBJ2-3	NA	TGTGCCAGCAGTCTGGAGAGGACCAACTCTTCTAGCACAGATACGCAGTATTTT	CASSLERTNSSSTDTQYF
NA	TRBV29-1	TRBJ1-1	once	TGCAGCGTTGACACAGGTGAGGCTTTCTTT	CSVDTGEAFF
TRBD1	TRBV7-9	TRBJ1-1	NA	TGTGCCAGCAGCCGCCCGGACAGGGGGCTGGGTGAAGCTTTCTTT	CASSRPDRGLGEAFF
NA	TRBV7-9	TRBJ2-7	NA	TGTGCCAGCATTCCAGGGGCCTACGAGCAGTACTTC	CASIPGAYEQYF
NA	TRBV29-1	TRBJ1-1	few	TGCAGCGGCCGGGACACCCACACTGAAGCTTTCTTT	CSGRDTHTEAFF
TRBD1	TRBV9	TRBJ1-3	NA	TGTGCCAGCAGCCCACTAGGACAGGGCACGTCTGGAAACACCATATATTTT	CASSPLGQGTSGNTIYF
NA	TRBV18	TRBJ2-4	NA	TGTGCCAGCTCATTCAACGAAAACATTCAGTACTTC	CASSFNENIQYF
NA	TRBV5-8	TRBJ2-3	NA	TGTGCCAGCAGCTTGGCCGCCGATACGCAGTATTTT	CASSLAADTQYF
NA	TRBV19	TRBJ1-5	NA	TGTGCCAGTAGTATGGGGACACCAGGACAGCCCCAGCATTTT	CASSMGTPGQPQHF
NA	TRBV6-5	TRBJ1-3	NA	TGTGCCAGCAGCCCACTAGGGGAACCCGGAAACACCATATATTTT	CASSPLGEPGNTIYF
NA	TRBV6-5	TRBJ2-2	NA	TGTGCCAGCAGTTCCAACACCGGGGAGCTGTTTTTT	CASSSNTGELFF
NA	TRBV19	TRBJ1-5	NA	TGTGCCAGTAGTCTTACAGGCAATAGCAATCAGCCCCAGCATTTT	CASSLTGNSNQPQHF
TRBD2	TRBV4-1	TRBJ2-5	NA	TGCGCCAGCAGCCTTCCCGGACTAGCCGTCGACGAGACCCAGTACTTC	CASSLPGLAVDETQYF
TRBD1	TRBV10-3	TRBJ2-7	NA	TGTGCCATAAACCCGCAGGGGGCGGCCTACGAGCAGTACTTC	CAINPQGAAYEQYF